This TCR beta chain stems from a study of a mutant IDH1 vaccine in newly diagnosed glioma. Study in general: Standard pretreatment was either radiotherapy, temozolomide, or, for most, radiochemotherapy with temozolomide.

The sample's time point: week 35, safety follow-up. One vaccine dose held 300 ug of mutant IDH1 20-mer peptide and came with topical imiquimod. The donors had new WHO grade 3 or 4 astrocytomas; these were IDH1-mutant and ATRX-lost. With respect to this clone: Antigen unknown.

The table came from immunoSEQ multiplex PCR; TCRdb's copy has only in-frame clones and leaves some out. The repertoire consists of about 66,000 clones, with around 74% occurring once and the leading ten covering roughly 5%. This clonotype was sampled from a man in his fifties with glioma. Sequenced here: PBMCs, sampled from a glioma patient whose treatment included an IDH1 peptide vaccine.

CDR3 DNA sequence: TGTGCCAGTAGTCCAATGGACAGGGACGGCACTGAAGCTTTCTTT. It encodes CASSPMDRDGTEAFF. This chain uses TRBV19 with TRBJ1-1, with 8 bases lining up with TRBD1. CDR3 size: 15 residues. V dropped 5 bases and J dropped 4; count of bases not matched to a gene: 9. Per germline, CDR1 LNHDA and CDR2 SQIVND (reference sequence).